The 10 T cell receptor beta chains below were found in one sample sequenced in a study of blood T cell repertoires in COVID-19. The method was immunoSEQ multiplex PCR; TCRdb's version includes in-frame clones alone and lacks a portion of them. The top ten clones hold about 17% of a sample with under 150,000 clones, around 85% of them seen once. Sample: peripheral blood. These receptors all stem from a woman between 50 and 59 years old who had recovered from COVID-19.

This clone was observed once. The chain employs TRBV18 and TRBJ2-7; D gene ambiguous. The CDR3 spans 16 residues. V gave up 0 bases and J gave up 3 bases, with 15 bases separating them. Germline V gene sequence: CDR1 KGHSH, CDR2 LQKENI. The CDR3 region is CASSPPTRIDHYEQYF. CDR3 bases: TGTGCCAGCTCACCACCGACAAGAATCGACCACTACGAGCAGTACTTC.

This clone is a singleton in its sample. For the CDR3, the DNA is TGTGCCAGCAGCTTAGAATCCATTGGCAGGGGCTCCTACAATGAGCAGTTCTTC. It yields the protein CASSLESIGRGSYNEQFF. V is TRBV11-3 and J is TRBJ2-1, with D possibly being TRBD1 (6 bases). Germline CDR1 is SGHNT and CDR2 is YENEEA. V was clipped by 0 bases and J by 0 bases, with 15 bases between them. The CDR3 length is 18 residues.

CDR3 region: CASSIDRRNTGELFF. CDR3 nucleotides: TGTGCCAGCTCAATAGACAGGCGCAACACCGGGGAGCTGTTTTTT. This chain connects TRBV18 to TRBJ2-2; a weak D match, TRBD1 (6 bases). Germline V gene sequence: CDR1 KGHSH, CDR2 LQKENI. V lost 5 bases and J lost 2, with 12 bases in between. CDR3 length equals 15 residues. The complete variable domain, with remaining parts taken from reference TRBV18 and TRBJ2-2, reads NAGVMQNPRHLVRRRGQEARLRCSPMKGHSHVYWYRQLPEEGLKFMVYLQKENIIDESGMPKERFSAEFPKEGPSILRIQQVVRGDSAAYFCASSIDRRNTGELFFGEGSRLTVL.

V is TRBV28 and J is TRBJ1-5, with TRBD1 matching 7 bases. With 2 bases clipped from V and 10 bases from J, the junction kept 11 bases outside the gene matches. The CDR3 sequence is 15 residues long. Per the germline V gene, CDR1 is MDHEN and CDR2 is SYDVKM. CDR3 sequence reads: CASSLGPETGSPQHF. Here the CDR3 DNA reads TGTGCCAGCAGTTTAGGCCCCGAGACAGGGAGTCCCCAGCATTTT.

V usage is TRBV4-2 and J usage is TRBJ1-2; D gene unclear. CDR1 LGHNA and CDR2 YNFKEQ come from the germline V gene. CDR3 size: 18 residues. Trimming shortened V by 4 bases and J by 7 bases, and 28 bases separated the two germline ends. CDR3 loop: CASSPETDGWTLGGGYTF. DNA of the CDR3: TGTGCCAGCAGCCCGGAAACAGACGGTTGGACGTTAGGAGGTGGCTACACCTTC.

This chain uses TRBV27 with TRBJ1-6; no clear D. Per germline, CDR1 MNHEY and CDR2 SMNVEV (reference sequence). The CDR3 is made up of 16 amino acids. V lost 6 bases to trimming and J lost 4 bases, with 16 bases between them. This chain's CDR3 is CASSYHPAVYNSPLHF. The CDR3 nucleotides read TGTGCCAGCAGCTACCACCCCGCCGTTTATAATTCACCCCTCCACTTT.

The gene calls are TRBV7-2 and TRBJ2-1, with TRBD1 identical over 10 bases. The germline CDR1 and CDR2 sequences are SGHTA and FQGNSA. The CDR3 consists of 13 residues. Trimming cost V 5 bases and J 14 bases; bases outside gene matches: 9. The CDR3 protein is CASSRRQGASKFF. As DNA, the CDR3 is TGTGCCAGCAGCCGACGACAGGGGGCTTCGAAGTTCTTC.

This sequence joins TRBV15 and TRBJ2-5, with D uncertain. The CDR3 has 14 residues. Germline CDR1 is LNHNV and CDR2 is YYDKDF (reference sequence). V shed 5 bases and J shed 0 bases, with 10 bases lying between them. CDR3 protein: CATSERRHQETQYF. Here the CDR3 DNA reads TGTGCCACCAGCGAGAGGCGGCACCAAGAGACCCAGTACTTC.

The gene calls are TRBV6-5 and TRBJ1-2; the match to TRBD1 covers 7 bases. This CDR3 region has 14 residues. Germline V lookup: CDR1 MNHEY, CDR2 SVGAGI. The ends lost 6 bases at V and 5 bases at J; junction bases unmatched: 9. The CDR3 DNA is TGTGCCAGCAGAAACAGGGGTTCTTATTATGGCTACACCTTC. Amino acids: CASRNRGSYYGYTF.

This clone was recorded only once. CDR3 amino acids: CASSEDESSYNEQFF. Here the CDR3 DNA reads TGTGCCAGCAGTGAAGATGAGAGCTCCTACAATGAGCAGTTCTTC. The genes are TRBV2 and TRBJ2-1, with no clear D. The V end was cut by 1 base, the J end by 0 bases, with 7 bases between. Germline V lookup: CDR1 SNHLY, CDR2 FYNNEI. CDR3 length equals 15 residues.